Sequencing of this T cell receptor (beta chain) was carried out in a study of blood T cell repertoires in COVID-19 (dated by TCRdb to the early 2020s). Background on the whole study: Samples from collaborators originated in the United States, Italy and Spain and spanned both the acute and convalescent phases of COVID-19. The material from the prospective study consisted of cDNA or gDNA derived from T cells, B-cell-depleted T cells, or PBMCs. HLA class I and class II types, where available, came from metadata supplied by the sample provider rather than from assay-based typing. Subjects who had been exposed to COVID-19, were actively infected with it, or had recovered from it provided the deeply sampled blood TCRbeta repertoires that made up the dataset. The repertoires were released in a freely available public database meant as a resource for research on the immune response to SARS-CoV-2. Nearly every sample came with metadata listing a de-identified subject ID, COVID-19 status, age in years and sex. The samples were drawn from the first 160 participants of the ongoing ImmuneRACE study and from 950 to 1,500 subjects provided by 6 global collaborators.

The immunoSEQ Assay, a bias-controlled multiplex PCR, was used to amplify TCRbeta CDR3 regions from genomic DNA. As for the original processing: Nucleated cell counts per sample were estimated from amplification of reference gene primers within the assay. To quantify the absolute abundance of each unique TCRbeta CDR3 rearrangement, sequence reads were collapsed and filtered. For each sample, productive Simpson clonality was calculated as the square root of Simpson's diversity index across productive rearrangements. Drawn from immuneACCESS, this table holds only the in-frame rearrangements with V and J called that TCRdb kept. Clones are partly lost; checked studies trace under half to an unresolved V gene and leave the rest unexplained. The V and J calls and clone size were taken over from that table, and D and trimming were inferred from the DNA. In all, the sample holds some 97,000 clones, and roughly 90% of those were seen once. The ten largest clones capture around 6.9% of the sample.

A remark on this clone: The antigen this receptor binds is unknown. Base qualities are missing; no much larger clone stands one base away.

Germline trimming: 6 bases from V, 7 bases from J; junction bases outside gene matches: 3. The CDR3, from cysteine to phenylalanine, totals 13 residues. The sequence is cut down to CDR3 DNA, 39 bases in frame from base 1. Via the germline V gene, CDR1 is MNHEY and CDR2 SVGAGI. On the study overall, not on this receptor specifically: The amount of clinical and demographic metadata varied by source and participant and was provided uncurated.

The collaborating institutions used their own protocols to collect whole blood in K2EDTA tubes. For TCRbeta analysis, collaborator samples were shipped as frozen whole blood, as isolated PBMCs, or as DNA extracted from either sample type. The sample comprised peripheral blood. The TCR originated in a woman in her fifties or sixties with acute or convalescent COVID-19. The V and J genes are TRBV6-5 and TRBJ1-1, and 12 junctional nucleotides match TRBD1. The DNA sequence is TGTGCCAGCAGGGGACAGGGGGCTCATGAAGCTTTCTTT. Its product reads: CASRGQGAHEAFF.